What follows is one TCR beta chain and its context. Its target is not known. RNA transcripts were the template for amplifying TCR beta CDR3 regions. HTBI primers drove first-round RT-PCR of the TCR CDR3. TCRdb redid the calling of the multiplex PCR reads with MiXCR, one entry per CDR3 protein. This sample has about 540,000 distinct CDR3 sequences; 35% to 55% occur once, and the top ten carry more than 7%. The record originates from a study of T cells in Graves' hyperthyroidism and ophthalmopathy. Study-level points and caveats: Researchers found most expanded thyroid clonotypes above 0.001 in blood as well.

J lost 5 bases, V lost 7 bases, and 10 bases had no gene match. The germline V gene has CDR1 SQVTM and CDR2 ANQGSEA. This CDR3 has 13 residues. Absence of ophthalmopathy progression within 18 months defined stable Graves' hyperthyroidism. Hyperthyroidism was newly diagnosed in patients aged 18 to 65 (duration under 2 months). Lactation, pregnancy, other autoimmune disease or uncontrolled infection led to exclusion of patients. The chain is built from TRBV29-1 and TRBJ2-7; 8 bases fit TRBD1. This TCR was sampled from a woman younger than 30 with Graves' hyperthyroidism. Specimen: peripheral blood or thyroid tissue (not recorded which). The CDR3 sequence: CSDGTGWGDEQYF. The CDR3 DNA is TGCAGCGACGGGACAGGTTGGGGTGACGAGCAGTACTTC.